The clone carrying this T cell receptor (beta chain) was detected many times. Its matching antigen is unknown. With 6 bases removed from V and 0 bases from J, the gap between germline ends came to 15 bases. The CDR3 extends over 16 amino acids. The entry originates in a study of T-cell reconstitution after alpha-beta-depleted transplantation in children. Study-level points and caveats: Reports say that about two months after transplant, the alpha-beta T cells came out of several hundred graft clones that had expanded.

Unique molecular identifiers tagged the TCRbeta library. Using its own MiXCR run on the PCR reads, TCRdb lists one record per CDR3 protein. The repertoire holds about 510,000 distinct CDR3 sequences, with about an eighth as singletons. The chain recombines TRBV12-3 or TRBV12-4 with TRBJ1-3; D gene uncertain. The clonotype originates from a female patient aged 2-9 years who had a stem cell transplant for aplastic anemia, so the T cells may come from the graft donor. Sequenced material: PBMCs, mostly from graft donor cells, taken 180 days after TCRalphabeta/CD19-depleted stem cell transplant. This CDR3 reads CASSSPPGNSGNTIYF. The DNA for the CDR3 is TGTGCCAGCAGCAGCCCCCCCGGGAACTCTGGAAACACCATATATTTT.